This T cell receptor beta chain appears in the sequencing data of a study of human T cells and chemical hapten exposure. Study overall: DPC at 0.01% went onto the upper back in patch tests, read at 6 days.

Time point indicated: patch test 1, 2 weeks after DPC sensitization. Treatment indicated: therapeutic diphenylcyclopropenone sensitization with weekly scalp DPC. Each patch test followed a blood draw. The donor pool consisted of alopecia patients aged 18 to 70 years, considered suitable for DPC. During construction of the library, unique molecular identifiers were attached to individual cDNA molecules for quantitative, reproducible TCR counting. Via MiXCR, TCRdb re-called the RACE reads, giving one row per CDR3 protein. Of 150,000 to 200,000 distinct CDR3 sequences in the sample, about 14% are singletons; the top ten hold about 1.7%. The sample holds a few counts of this clonotype. V lost 3 bases and J lost 2, with 10 bases in between. CDR3 length equals 14 residues.

The chain joins TRBV12-3 or TRBV12-4 to TRBJ1-2, with D hard to call. The sample in question was whole blood, obtained in connection with sensitization to the hapten diphenylcyclopropenone (DPC). The sequence came from a woman in her twenties or thirties with alopecia areata. Some clones in this sample may be carry-over from other donors' samples. The CDR3 coding sequence is TGTGCCAGCAGTTTTTCCGGCAAAAACTATGGCTACACCTTC. As protein: CASSFSGKNYGYTF.